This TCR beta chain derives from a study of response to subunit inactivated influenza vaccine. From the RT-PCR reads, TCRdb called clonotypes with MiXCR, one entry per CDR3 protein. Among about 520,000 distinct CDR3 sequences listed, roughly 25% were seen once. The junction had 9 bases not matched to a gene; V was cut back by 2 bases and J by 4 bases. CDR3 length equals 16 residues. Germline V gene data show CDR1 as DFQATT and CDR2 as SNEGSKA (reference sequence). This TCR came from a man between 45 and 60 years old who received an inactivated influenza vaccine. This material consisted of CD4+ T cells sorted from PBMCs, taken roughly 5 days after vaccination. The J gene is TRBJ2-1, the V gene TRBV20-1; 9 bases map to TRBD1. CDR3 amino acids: CSARFSGTGTYNEQFF. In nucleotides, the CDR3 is TGCAGTGCTAGATTTAGTGGGACAGGGACTTACAATGAGCAGTTCTTC.